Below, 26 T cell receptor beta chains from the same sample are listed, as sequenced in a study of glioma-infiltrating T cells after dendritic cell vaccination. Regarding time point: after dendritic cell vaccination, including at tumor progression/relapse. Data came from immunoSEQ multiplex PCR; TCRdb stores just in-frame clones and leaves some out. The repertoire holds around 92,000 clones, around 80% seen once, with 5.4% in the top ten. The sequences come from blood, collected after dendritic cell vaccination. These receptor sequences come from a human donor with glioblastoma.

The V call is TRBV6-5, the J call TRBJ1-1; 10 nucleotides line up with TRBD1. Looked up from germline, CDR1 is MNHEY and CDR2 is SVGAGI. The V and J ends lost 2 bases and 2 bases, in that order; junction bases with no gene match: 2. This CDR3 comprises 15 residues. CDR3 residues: CASSYGQGGNTEAFF. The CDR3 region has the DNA TGTGCCAGCAGTTACGGACAGGGGGGAAACACTGAAGCTTTCTTT.

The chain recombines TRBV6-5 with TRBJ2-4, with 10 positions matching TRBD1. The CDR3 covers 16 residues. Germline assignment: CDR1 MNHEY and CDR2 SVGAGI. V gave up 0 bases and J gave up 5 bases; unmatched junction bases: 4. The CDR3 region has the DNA TGTGCCAGCAGTTACTCGCTCGGACAGGGGGAAAACATTCAGTACTTC. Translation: CASSYSLGQGENIQYF.

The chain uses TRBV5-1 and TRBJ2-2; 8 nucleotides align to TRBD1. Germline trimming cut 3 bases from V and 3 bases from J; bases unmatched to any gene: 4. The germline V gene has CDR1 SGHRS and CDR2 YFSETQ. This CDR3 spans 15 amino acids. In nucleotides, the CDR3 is TGCGCCAGCAGCTCTCGGACAGGGCACACCGGGGAGCTGTTTTTT. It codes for CASSSRTGHTGELFF.

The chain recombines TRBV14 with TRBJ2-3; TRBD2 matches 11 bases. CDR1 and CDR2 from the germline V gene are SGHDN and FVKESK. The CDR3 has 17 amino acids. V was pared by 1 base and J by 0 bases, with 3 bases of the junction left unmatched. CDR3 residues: CASSQVIAGGSTDTQYF. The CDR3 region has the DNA TGTGCCAGCAGCCAAGTGATAGCGGGAGGGAGCACAGATACGCAGTATTTT.

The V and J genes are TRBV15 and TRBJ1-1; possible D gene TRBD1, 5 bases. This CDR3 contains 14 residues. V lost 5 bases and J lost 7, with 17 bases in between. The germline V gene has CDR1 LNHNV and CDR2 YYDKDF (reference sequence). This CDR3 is CATSQEIDSDEAFF. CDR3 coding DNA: TGTGCCACCAGCCAGGAAATAGACAGCGATGAAGCTTTCTTT.

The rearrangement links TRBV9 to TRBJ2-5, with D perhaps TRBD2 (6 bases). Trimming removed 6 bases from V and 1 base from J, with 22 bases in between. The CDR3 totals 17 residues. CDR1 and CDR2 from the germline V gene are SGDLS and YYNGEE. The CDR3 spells CASNRGSGSGIQETQYF. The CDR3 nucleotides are TGTGCCAGCAACCGAGGTAGCGGTAGTGGAATCCAAGAGACCCAGTACTTC. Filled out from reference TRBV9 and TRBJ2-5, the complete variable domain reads DSGVTQTPKHLITATGQRVTLRCSPRSGDLSVYWYQQSLDQGLQFLIQYYNGEERAKGNILERFSAQQFPDLHSELNLSSLELGDSALYFCASNRGSGSGIQETQYFGPGTRLLVL.

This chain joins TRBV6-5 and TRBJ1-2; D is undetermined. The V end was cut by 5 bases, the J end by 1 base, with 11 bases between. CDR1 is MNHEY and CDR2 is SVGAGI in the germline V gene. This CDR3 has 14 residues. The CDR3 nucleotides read TGTGCCAGCAGTGCAGTACCGAATAACTATGGCTACACCTTC. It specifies CASSAVPNNYGYTF.

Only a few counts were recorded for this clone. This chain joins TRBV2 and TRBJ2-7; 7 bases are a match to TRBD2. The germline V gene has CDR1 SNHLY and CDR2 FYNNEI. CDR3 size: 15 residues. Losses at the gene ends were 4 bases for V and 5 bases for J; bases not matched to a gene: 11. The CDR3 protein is CASSGGGGRSNEQYF. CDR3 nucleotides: TGTGCCAGCAGTGGGGGTGGCGGGAGAAGTAACGAGCAGTACTTC.

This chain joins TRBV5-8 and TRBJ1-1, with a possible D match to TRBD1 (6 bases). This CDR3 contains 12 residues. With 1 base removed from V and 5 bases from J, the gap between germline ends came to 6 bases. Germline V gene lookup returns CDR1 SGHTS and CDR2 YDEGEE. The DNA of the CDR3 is TGTGCCAGCAGCTTGCAGGGGACTGAAGCTTTCTTT. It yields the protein CASSLQGTEAFF.

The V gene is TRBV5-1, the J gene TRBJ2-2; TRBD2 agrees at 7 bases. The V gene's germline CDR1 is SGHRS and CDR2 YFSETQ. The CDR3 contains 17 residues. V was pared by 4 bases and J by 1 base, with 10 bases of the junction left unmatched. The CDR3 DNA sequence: TGCGCCAGCAGCGATCAGCCAGCGGGAATGAACACCGGGGAGCTGTTTTTT. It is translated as CASSDQPAGMNTGELFF.

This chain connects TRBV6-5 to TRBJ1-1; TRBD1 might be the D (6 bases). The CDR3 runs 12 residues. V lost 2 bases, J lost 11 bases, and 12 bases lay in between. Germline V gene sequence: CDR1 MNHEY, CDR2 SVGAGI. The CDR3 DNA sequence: TGTGCCAGCAGTTACAGGCAGGGGACGGCTTTCTTT. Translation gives CASSYRQGTAFF.

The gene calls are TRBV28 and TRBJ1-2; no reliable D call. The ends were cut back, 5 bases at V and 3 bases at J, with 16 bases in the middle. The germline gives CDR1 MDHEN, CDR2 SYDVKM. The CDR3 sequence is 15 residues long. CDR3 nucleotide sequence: TGTGCCAGCAGTAACCTGAGGCCCTCTGACTATGGCTACACCTTC. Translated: CASSNLRPSDYGYTF.

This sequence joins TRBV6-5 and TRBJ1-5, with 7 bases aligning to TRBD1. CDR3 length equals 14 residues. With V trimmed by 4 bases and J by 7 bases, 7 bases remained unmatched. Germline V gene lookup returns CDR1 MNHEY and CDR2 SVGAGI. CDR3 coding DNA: TGTGCCAGCAGTTTAGGACAGGTTAACCAGCCCCAGCATTTT. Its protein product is CASSLGQVNQPQHF.

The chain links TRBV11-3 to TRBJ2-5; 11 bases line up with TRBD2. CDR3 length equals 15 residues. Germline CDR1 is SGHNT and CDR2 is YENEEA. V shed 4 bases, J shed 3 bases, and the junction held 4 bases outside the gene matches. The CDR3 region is CASSSISGREETQYF. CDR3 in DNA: TGTGCCAGCAGCTCAATTAGCGGGAGGGAAGAGACCCAGTACTTC.

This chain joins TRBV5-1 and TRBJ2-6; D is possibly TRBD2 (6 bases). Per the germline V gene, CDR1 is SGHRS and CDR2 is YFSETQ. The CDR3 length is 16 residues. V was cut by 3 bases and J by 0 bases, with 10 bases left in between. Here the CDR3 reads CASSWGLISGANVLTF. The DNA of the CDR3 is TGCGCCAGCAGCTGGGGACTTATCTCTGGGGCCAACGTCCTGACTTTC.

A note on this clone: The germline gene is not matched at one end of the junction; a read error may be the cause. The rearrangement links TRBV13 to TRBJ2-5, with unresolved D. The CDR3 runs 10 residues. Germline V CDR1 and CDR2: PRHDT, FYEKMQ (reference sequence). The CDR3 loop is CATSLETQYF. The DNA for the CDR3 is TGTGCCACCAGCCTGGAGACCCAGTACTTC.

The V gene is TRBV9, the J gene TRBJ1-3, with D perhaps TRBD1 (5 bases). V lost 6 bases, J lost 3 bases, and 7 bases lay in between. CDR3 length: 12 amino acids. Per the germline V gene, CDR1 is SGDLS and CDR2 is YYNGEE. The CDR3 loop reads CASTGFGNTIYF. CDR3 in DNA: TGTGCCAGCACAGGGTTTGGAAACACCATATATTTT. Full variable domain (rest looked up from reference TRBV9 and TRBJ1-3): DSGVTQTPKHLITATGQRVTLRCSPRSGDLSVYWYQQSLDQGLQFLIQYYNGEERAKGNILERFSAQQFPDLHSELNLSSLELGDSALYFCASTGFGNTIYFGEGSWLTVV.

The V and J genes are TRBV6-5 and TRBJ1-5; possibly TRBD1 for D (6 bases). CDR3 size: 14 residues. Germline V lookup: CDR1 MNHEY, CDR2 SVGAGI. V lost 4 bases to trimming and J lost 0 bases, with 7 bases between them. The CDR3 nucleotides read TGTGCCAGCAGTTCAGGGGCTAGCAATCAGCCCCAGCATTTT. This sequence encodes CASSSGASNQPQHF.

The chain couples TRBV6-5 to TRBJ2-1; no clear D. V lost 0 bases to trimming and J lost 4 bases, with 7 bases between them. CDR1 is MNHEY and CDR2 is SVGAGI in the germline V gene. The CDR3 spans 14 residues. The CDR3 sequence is CASSYSNIYNEQFF. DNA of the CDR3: TGTGCCAGCAGTTACTCGAACATTTACAATGAGCAGTTCTTC.

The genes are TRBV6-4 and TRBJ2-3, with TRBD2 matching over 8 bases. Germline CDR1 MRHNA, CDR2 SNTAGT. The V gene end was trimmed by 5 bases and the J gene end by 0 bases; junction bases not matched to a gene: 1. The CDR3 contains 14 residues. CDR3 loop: CASSPSGSTDTQYF. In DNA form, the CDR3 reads TGTGCCAGCAGTCCTAGCGGGAGCACAGATACGCAGTATTTT.

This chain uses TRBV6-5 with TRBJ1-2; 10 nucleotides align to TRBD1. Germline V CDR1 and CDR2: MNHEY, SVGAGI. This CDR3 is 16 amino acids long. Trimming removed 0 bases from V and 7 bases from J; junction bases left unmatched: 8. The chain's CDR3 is CASSYSIGQGGIGYTF. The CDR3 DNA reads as TGTGCCAGCAGTTACTCGATCGGACAGGGGGGTATTGGCTACACCTTC.

CDR3 coding DNA: TGCGCCAGCAGCCCCCTAGCGGGGGAAAGCACAGATACGCAGTATTTT. It specifies CASSPLAGESTDTQYF. This chain connects TRBV5-1 to TRBJ2-3, with TRBD2 identical over 10 bases. J was trimmed by 0 bases and V by 4 bases; bases with no gene match: 5. CDR1 is SGHRS and CDR2 is YFSETQ in the germline V gene. CDR3 size: 16 residues. The full variable domain, its missing parts supplied by reference TRBV5-1 and TRBJ2-3, is KAGVTQTPRYLIKTRGQQVTLSCSPISGHRSVSWYQQTPGQGLQFLFEYFSETQRNKGNFPGRFSGRQFSNSRSEMNVSTLELGDSALYLCASSPLAGESTDTQYFGPGTRLTVL.

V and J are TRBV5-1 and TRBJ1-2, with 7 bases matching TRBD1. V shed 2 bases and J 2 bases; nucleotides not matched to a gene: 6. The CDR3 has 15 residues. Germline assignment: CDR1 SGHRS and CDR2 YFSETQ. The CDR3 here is CASSFWSGGNYGYTF. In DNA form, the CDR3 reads TGCGCCAGCAGCTTTTGGTCAGGGGGAAACTATGGCTACACCTTC.

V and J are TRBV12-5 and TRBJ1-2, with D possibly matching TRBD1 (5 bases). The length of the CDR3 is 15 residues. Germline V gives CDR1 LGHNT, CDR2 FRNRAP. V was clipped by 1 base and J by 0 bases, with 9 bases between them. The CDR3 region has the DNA TGTGCTAGTGGTTTGGGACAGATCACTAACTATGGCTACACCTTC. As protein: CASGLGQITNYGYTF.

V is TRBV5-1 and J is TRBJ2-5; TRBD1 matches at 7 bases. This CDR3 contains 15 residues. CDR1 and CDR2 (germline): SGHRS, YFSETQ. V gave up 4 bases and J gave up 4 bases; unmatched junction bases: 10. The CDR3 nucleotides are TGCGCCAGCAGCCTATACACAGGGGCCTCAGAGACCCAGTACTTC. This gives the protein CASSLYTGASETQYF.

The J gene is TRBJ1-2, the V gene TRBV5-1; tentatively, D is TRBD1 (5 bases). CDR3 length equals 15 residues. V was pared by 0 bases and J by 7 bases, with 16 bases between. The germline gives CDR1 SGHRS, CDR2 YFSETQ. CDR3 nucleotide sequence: TGCGCCAGCAGCTTGGTTCAGGGTGGGTCCCGTGGCTACACCTTC. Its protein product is CASSLVQGGSRGYTF. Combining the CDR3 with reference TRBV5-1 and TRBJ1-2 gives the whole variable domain KAGVTQTPRYLIKTRGQQVTLSCSPISGHRSVSWYQQTPGQGLQFLFEYFSETQRNKGNFPGRFSGRQFSNSRSEMNVSTLELGDSALYLCASSLVQGGSRGYTFGSGTRLTVV.